Listed here are 10 T cell receptor beta chains from one sample, sequenced in a study of response to subunit inactivated influenza vaccine (dated by TCRdb to 2016 to 2019). Library generation was performed with RT-PCR. Sequenced using an Illumina HiSeq 2500. TCRdb ran its own pipeline on the public reads, namely fastp trimming at Q25 and MiXCR clone calling, and kept in-frame beta chains. Duplicate CDR3 protein sequences are folded into a single record with the most common DNA and genes. For this sample the table gives approximately 530,000 distinct CDR3 sequences, of which approximately 6.9% were detected only once. In total, the top ten clones hold 13% of the sample. The specimen was PBMCs from blood, collected less than 30 months after vaccination. The receptors come from a man aged 45 to 70 who received an inactivated influenza vaccine. Donor details come from another sample of the same person, matched by shared clones.

The genes are TRBV29-1 and TRBJ2-2; 15 bases align to TRBD2. V gave up 7 bases and J gave up 4 bases; unmatched junction bases: 4. CDR1 and CDR2 from the germline V gene are SQVTM and ANQGSEA. The CDR3 runs to 15 residues. The CDR3, as DNA: TGCAGCGCAGGACTAGCGGGGGGGCTCACCGGGGAGCTGTTTTTT. Protein product: CSAGLAGGLTGELFF.

This clonotype appeared many times. The chain has TRBV7-9 and TRBJ2-1; D unclear. V shed 6 bases and J shed 9 bases, with 27 bases lying between them. The CDR3 is 17 amino acids. Germline V gene sequence: CDR1 SEHNR, CDR2 FQNEAQ (reference sequence). DNA for the CDR3: TGTGCCAGCAGTCAACCAGGATTTAGGGCCCGGGTGATTGAGCAGTTCTTC. Its protein is CASSQPGFRARVIEQFF.

In its sample, this clonotype was seen a few times. The V and J genes are TRBV20-1 and TRBJ2-5; TRBD2 is a possible D gene (6 bases). Trimming stripped 8 bases from V and 0 bases from J, with 16 bases between. Looked up from germline, CDR1 is DFQATT and CDR2 is SNEGSKA (reference sequence). CDR3 length: 14 amino acids. Here the CDR3 DNA reads TGCAGTCAAAGGAGGGCCGGGTACCAAGAGACCCAGTACTTC. Its protein product is CSQRRAGYQETQYF.

Ten or more counts support this clonotype. The chain combines TRBV20-1 with TRBJ2-1, with TRBD2 matching over 9 bases. V lost 5 bases, J lost 9 bases, and 11 bases stayed unmatched. Germline CDR1 reads DFQATT; CDR2 reads SNEGSKA (reference sequence). The CDR3 runs to 14 residues. DNA of the CDR3: TGCAGTGCTGTTAGCGGGAGTAGCGATGGTGAGCAGTTCTTC. Protein product: CSAVSGSSDGEQFF.

This clonotype was recorded at least ten times. The CDR3 is CASSLETGPLFF. The CDR3 DNA reads TGTGCCAGCAGCCTCGAGACAGGTCCCCTGTTTTTT. The genes are TRBV7-2 and TRBJ2-2; D may be TRBD1 (6 bases). Germline V CDR1 and CDR2: SGHTA, FQGNSA. The germline V and J ends were trimmed by 5 bases and 14 bases, with 15 bases remaining between them. This CDR3 is 12 amino acids long.

The chain couples TRBV7-9 to TRBJ1-1, with D perhaps matching TRBD1 (5 bases). Looked up from germline, CDR1 is SEHNR and CDR2 is FQNEAQ (reference sequence). V was trimmed by 5 bases and J by 3 bases, leaving 16 bases between them. The CDR3 is 15 amino acids. CDR3 coding DNA: TGTGCCAGCAGCATCAGGTCCCGGGGGTACACTGAAGCTTTCTTT. This translates into CASSIRSRGYTEAFF. The variable domain in full, with the rest retrieved from reference TRBV7-9 and TRBJ1-1, is DTGVSQNPRHKITKRGQNVTFRCDPISEHNRLYWYRQTLGQGPEFLTYFQNEAQLEKSRLLSDRFSAERPKGSFSTLEIQRTEQGDSAMYLCASSIRSRGYTEAFFGQGTRLTVV.

This clonotype was found once. The chain employs TRBV12-3 or TRBV12-4 and TRBJ2-1; D remains ambiguous. This CDR3 is 15 amino acids long. Between the trimmed V and J ends, which lost 1 base and 0 bases, there was a span of 7 bases. CDR3 sequence (DNA): TGTGCCAGCAGTTTAGGCTTCAGCTCCTACAATGAGCAGTTCTTC. The encoded protein is CASSLGFSSYNEQFF.

CDR3 bases: TGCAGTGCTAGCCCAAGGGGCTTTGAGACCCAGTACTTC. Protein sequence: CSASPRGFETQYF. The V and J genes are TRBV20-1 and TRBJ2-5, with D perhaps matching TRBD1 (5 bases). The CDR3 has 13 amino acids. The V end was cut by 3 bases, the J end by 5 bases, with 13 bases between. Germline-derived CDR1 and CDR2 are DFQATT and SNEGSKA (reference sequence).

This clonotype was seen a few times. The rearrangement joins TRBV5-1 to TRBJ1-1; D is perhaps TRBD1 (5 bases). V gave up 0 bases and J gave up 6 bases, with 12 bases separating them. Germline values: CDR1 SGHRS, CDR2 YFSETQ. The CDR3 has 14 residues. The CDR3 coding sequence is TGCGCCAGCAGCTTGGGGGGGGACTTTCCTGAAGCTTTCTTT. This sequence encodes CASSLGGDFPEAFF.

The rearrangement uses TRBV19 and TRBJ1-1, with D possibly TRBD1 on 5 matching bases. Trimming left V 1 base short and J 1 base short, with 10 bases between. The CDR3 loop spans 15 amino acids. CDR1 is LNHDA, CDR2 SQIVND, per germline (reference sequence). This CDR3 reads CASSIGSGTNTEAFF. The CDR3 DNA reads as TGTGCCAGTAGTATAGGATCAGGGACGAACACTGAAGCTTTCTTT.